This T cell receptor beta chain was sequenced for a study of breast tumors, draining lymph nodes, adjacent tissues. Study-level points and caveats: The lymph node origin of tumor T cells was framed as consistent with a hypothesis, not demonstrated.

This clonotype was counted many times. The antigen remains unidentified. TCRdb independently ran MiXCR on the multiplex PCR reads; one entry per CDR3 protein. The sample includes more than 50,000 distinct CDR3 sequences, under 50% of them seen just once. V lost 4 bases, J lost 8 bases, and 4 bases stayed unmatched. This CDR3 is 13 amino acids long. The sample taken for sequencing was breast tumor tissue. This rearrangement joins TRBV12-3 or TRBV12-4 to TRBJ2-2, with 7 positions matching TRBD1. The TCR originated in a female donor with breast cancer. Some clones in this sample may be carry-over from other donors' samples. The CDR3 region is CASSYNRGGELFF. The CDR3, as DNA: TGTGCCAGCAGTTATAACAGGGGTGGGGAGCTGTTTTTT.